A single T cell receptor beta chain is shown here with its context. There were eight separate reactions per sample in which cDNA was made. Researchers put TCRalpha and TCRbeta cDNA through two nested PCRs lasting 16 and 9 cycles. TCRdb reprocessed the 5' RACE reads, keeping one entry per CDR3 protein, no DNA. The table for this sample gives 300,000 to 400,000 distinct CDR3 sequences. The CDR3 is made up of 14 amino acids. Germline CDR1 is SGHRS and CDR2 is YFSETQ. This sample was included in a study of monozygotic twins with inflammatory bowel disease. The chain carries TRBV5-1 and TRBJ2-1; the TCRdb call, TRBD1, lacks DNA for checking. Sequenced: blood. This TCR was recovered from a human donor with ulcerative colitis or Crohn's disease, or a healthy co-twin of an affected twin (not recorded which). This CDR3 reads CASSDRGPYNEQFF.